What follows are 31 T cell receptor beta chains derived from one specimen sequenced in a study of early T cells in non-severe SARS-CoV-2 infection. MiXCR was run by TCRdb on the 5' RACE reads, yielding one entry per CDR3 protein. The table includes roughly 56,000 distinct CDR3 sequences, 8% to 11% detected once. Sequencing input: whole blood. The receptors shown here come from an adult who was a healthcare worker with PCR-confirmed SARS-CoV-2 infection or an uninfected control (not recorded which).

V usage is TRBV12-3 or TRBV12-4 and J usage is TRBJ2-7; TRBD1 aligns across 11 bases. The length of the CDR3 is 14 residues. V shed 6 bases, J shed 6 bases, and the junction held 7 bases outside the gene matches. In DNA, the CDR3 is TGTGCCAGCAGCCGCGGGACAGGGGGATCCGAGCAGTACTTC. Protein product: CASSRGTGGSEQYF.

This clonotype has at least ten counts. The V gene is TRBV12-3 or TRBV12-4, the J gene TRBJ2-3; TRBD2 agrees at 9 bases. The V segment lost 6 bases and the J segment 0 bases; nucleotides outside the gene matches: 10. The CDR3 is made up of 17 amino acids. Here the CDR3 reads CASSDDSGGTSTDTQYF. DNA for the CDR3: TGTGCCAGCAGCGATGATAGCGGGGGCACCAGCACAGATACGCAGTATTTT.

In its sample, this clonotype was seen many times. The chain couples TRBV7-9 to TRBJ2-3; 7 bases line up with TRBD2. The CDR3 covers 15 residues. Germline trimming cut 3 bases from V and 4 bases from J; bases unmatched to any gene: 7. Germline V gene sequence: CDR1 SEHNR, CDR2 FQNEAQ (reference sequence). CDR3 protein: CASSFVAGVADTQYF. CDR3 DNA: TGTGCCAGCAGCTTCGTGGCGGGAGTGGCAGATACGCAGTATTTT.

This clonotype was seen at least ten times. The V and J genes are TRBV7-8 and TRBJ2-7; 7 bases agree with TRBD1. After removal of 3 bases from V and 0 bases from J, the junction contained 2 bases not matched to a gene. The CDR3 contains 14 residues. Germline loops: CDR1 SGHVS, CDR2 FQNEAQ. CDR3 sequence (DNA): TGTGCCAGCAGCTTTTGGGACAGCTCCTACGAGCAGTACTTC. Its translation: CASSFWDSSYEQYF.

This clonotype was recorded many times. V gene TRBV5-3 combines with J gene TRBJ2-1, with D uncertain. TRBV5-3 is treated as an ORF (open reading frame) with a function not yet certain. Trimming stripped 1 base from V and 0 bases from J, with 8 bases between. There are 15 residues in the CDR3. CDR3 coding DNA: TGTGCCAGAAGCTTGCTGGCAGACTCCTACAATGAGCAGTTCTTC. Translated: CARSLLADSYNEQFF.

This clonotype was seen only a few times. The genes are TRBV9 and TRBJ2-7; D remains unclear. In germline, CDR1 is SGDLS, CDR2 YYNGEE. V dropped 4 bases and J dropped 3 bases, with 11 bases sitting between them. This CDR3 has 13 residues. CDR3 protein: CASSLEAGYEQYF. The CDR3 DNA follows: TGTGCCAGCAGCCTAGAGGCCGGCTACGAGCAGTACTTC. The whole variable domain, remainder taken from reference TRBV9 and TRBJ2-7, is DSGVTQTPKHLITATGQRVTLRCSPRSGDLSVYWYQQSLDQGLQFLIQYYNGEERAKGNILERFSAQQFPDLHSELNLSSLELGDSALYFCASSLEAGYEQYFGPGTRLTVT.

The sample holds a few counts of this clonotype. The V call is TRBV10-1, the J call TRBJ2-7; D gene uncertain. The length of the CDR3 is 13 residues. Trimming cost V 3 bases and J 0 bases, with 6 bases left between them. Germline V gene data show CDR1 as WNHNN and CDR2 as SYGVQD (reference sequence). The CDR3 protein is CASSEWSSYEQYF. The CDR3, as DNA: TGCGCCAGCAGTGAATGGAGCTCCTACGAGCAGTACTTC.

In this sample, this clonotype turned up many times. This chain joins TRBV29-1 and TRBJ1-4, with D possibly matching TRBD1 (6 bases). The V end lost 7 bases, the J end lost 3 bases, and 9 bases lay between the germline ends. The CDR3 runs 12 residues. Germline V gene data show CDR1 as SQVTM and CDR2 as ANQGSEA. CDR3 DNA: TGCAGCGGTGGACAGTCTAATGAAAAACTGTTTTTT. Its translation: CSGGQSNEKLFF.

Many counts were recorded for this clonotype. This rearrangement joins TRBV7-2 to TRBJ2-3; D might be TRBD2 (5 bases). Germline-derived CDR1 and CDR2 are SGHTA and FQGNSA. Trimming shortened V by 4 bases and J by 0 bases, and 5 bases separated the two germline ends. CDR3 length equals 13 residues. The CDR3 nucleotides read TGTGCCAGCAGCTGGGAGAGCACAGATACGCAGTATTTT. It specifies CASSWESTDTQYF.

There are many counts of this clonotype. The J gene is TRBJ1-5, the V gene TRBV19, with D hard to call. The CDR3 is made up of 14 amino acids. Germline loops: CDR1 LNHDA, CDR2 SQIVND (reference sequence). Trimming removed 2 bases from V and 2 bases from J, with 7 bases in between. The CDR3 nucleotides are TGTGCCAGTAGTATAACGGGTGGCAATCAGCCCCAGCATTTT. Protein product: CASSITGGNQPQHF.

This clonotype has ten or more counts. The rearrangement links TRBV29-1 to TRBJ1-1, with TRBD1 matching over 8 bases. The V gene end was trimmed by 4 bases and the J gene end by 3 bases; junction bases not matched to a gene: 7. Germline V gene sequence: CDR1 SQVTM, CDR2 ANQGSEA. The CDR3 extends over 14 amino acids. The chain's CDR3 is CSVGQGAAYTEAFF. Here the CDR3 DNA reads TGCAGCGTTGGGCAGGGGGCGGCTTACACTGAAGCTTTCTTT.

This chain connects TRBV5-1 to TRBJ2-1; D possibly corresponds to TRBD2 (5 bases). V lost 4 bases, J lost 5 bases, and 22 bases lay in between. The germline V gene encodes CDR1 SGHRS and CDR2 YFSETQ. CDR3 size: 17 residues. The CDR3 region has the DNA TGCGCCAGCAGCCGAAGAGAATCTAGCCTAGCCGACAATGAGCAGTTCTTC. Its translation: CASSRRESSLADNEQFF.

The chain is built from TRBV11-1 and TRBJ2-5; 8 positions match TRBD2. The CDR3 covers 16 residues. Germline V gene data show CDR1 as SGHAT and CDR2 as FQDESV (reference sequence). Trimming removed 4 bases from V and 5 bases from J; junction bases left unmatched: 12. The CDR3 here is CASSYGLAPRGETQYF. The CDR3 DNA reads as TGTGCCAGCAGCTATGGACTAGCCCCTAGAGGGGAGACCCAGTACTTC.

This clonotype was found many times. The genes are TRBV27 and TRBJ2-6; D unclear. V gave up 10 bases and J gave up 2 bases, with 6 bases separating them. CDR1 and CDR2 (germline): MNHEY, SMNVEV (reference sequence). The CDR3 loop spans 12 amino acids. The CDR3 coding sequence is TGTGCCATAAAGACTGGGGCCAACGTCCTGACTTTC. Its translation is CAIKTGANVLTF.

The chain carries TRBV5-5 and TRBJ1-5, with 10 bases aligning to TRBD1. The V gene end was trimmed by 4 bases and the J gene end by 5 bases; junction bases not matched to a gene: 9. The CDR3 sequence is 16 residues long. Per the germline V gene, CDR1 is SGHKS and CDR2 is YYEKEE (reference sequence). The CDR3 DNA reads as TGTGCCAGCAGCGCCGGGGACAGGGGATTCGATCAGCCCCAGCATTTT. Its translation: CASSAGDRGFDQPQHF.

This clonotype appeared many times. V and J are TRBV7-9 and TRBJ1-6; TRBD1 might be the D (6 bases). Per the germline V gene, CDR1 is SEHNR and CDR2 is FQNEAQ (reference sequence). The CDR3 is 11 residues long. V was trimmed by 8 bases and J by 10 bases, leaving 9 bases between them. The CDR3 DNA sequence: TGTGCCAGCGGGGGGGCATCACCCCTCCACTTT. Translated: CASGGASPLHF. The full variable domain, with the rest looked up from reference TRBV7-9 and TRBJ1-6, is DTGVSQNPRHKITKRGQNVTFRCDPISEHNRLYWYRQTLGQGPEFLTYFQNEAQLEKSRLLSDRFSAERPKGSFSTLEIQRTEQGDSAMYLCASGGASPLHFGNGTRLTVT.

Only a few counts were recorded for this clonotype. The chain recombines TRBV7-3 with TRBJ1-1, with unresolved D. CDR1 and CDR2 (germline): SGHTA, FQGTGA. The CDR3 is 12 amino acids. V lost 4 bases, J lost 1 base, and 4 bases lay in between. CDR3 nucleotide sequence: TGTGCCAGCAGCTCGTGGAACACTGAAGCTTTCTTT. Its protein is CASSSWNTEAFF.

This clonotype was picked up many times. This chain connects TRBV3-1 to TRBJ1-2; weak D call: TRBD1 (6 bases). V lost 7 bases, J lost 8 bases, and 20 bases lay in between. Germline V CDR1 and CDR2: LGHDT, YNNKEL (reference sequence). The CDR3 contains 14 residues. The CDR3 protein is CASTERRGDGGYTF. The CDR3 DNA reads TGTGCCAGCACGGAAAGGAGGGGGGACGGCGGCTACACCTTC.

A few counts support this clonotype. The chain joins TRBV20-1 to TRBJ2-1; 9 positions agree with TRBD1. J was trimmed by 6 bases and V by 1 base; bases with no gene match: 10. CDR3 length: 16 amino acids. Germline CDR1 reads DFQATT; CDR2 reads SNEGSKA (reference sequence). The CDR3 spells CSARGGTGRLGNEQFF. The CDR3, as DNA: TGCAGTGCTAGAGGCGGGACAGGGCGTTTAGGCAATGAGCAGTTCTTC.

This chain joins TRBV20-1 and TRBJ2-7; D gene ambiguous. Trimming left V 6 bases short and J 4 bases short, with 16 bases between. CDR1 is DFQATT and CDR2 is SNEGSKA in the germline V gene (reference sequence). The CDR3 contains 13 residues. DNA of the CDR3: TGCAGTGCCATCCAGCCGGGCTCTTACGAGCAGTACTTC. This translates into CSAIQPGSYEQYF.

This clonotype showed up many times. The chain recombines TRBV4-1 with TRBJ2-5; 8 bases are a match to TRBD2. This CDR3 contains 15 residues. The germline V gene has CDR1 MGHRA and CDR2 YSYEKL. J lost 2 bases, V lost 2 bases, and 4 bases had no gene match. CDR3 sequence reads: CASSQRVAGQETQYF. DNA for the CDR3: TGCGCCAGCAGCCAACGGGTAGCGGGGCAAGAGACCCAGTACTTC.

This clonotype has ten or more counts. The chain links TRBV5-1 to TRBJ2-2, with 7 bases fitting TRBD2. The CDR3 has 16 residues. Per germline, CDR1 SGHRS and CDR2 YFSETQ. V lost 4 bases, J lost 1 base, and 7 bases stayed unmatched. The CDR3 DNA follows: TGCGCCAGCAGCCCAGTAGGGACTAAGAACACCGGGGAGCTGTTTTTT. As protein: CASSPVGTKNTGELFF.

In its sample, this clonotype was seen many times. V usage is TRBV29-1 and J usage is TRBJ1-2; TRBD1 matches at 9 bases. V was pared by 2 bases and J by 6 bases, with 7 bases of the junction left unmatched. The length of the CDR3 is 14 residues. Germline V lookup: CDR1 SQVTM, CDR2 ANQGSEA. The CDR3 DNA follows: TGCAGCGTTGAAAGGGACAGGGAGGTCCATGGCTACACCTTC. It encodes CSVERDREVHGYTF.

The chain links TRBV6-2 or TRBV6-3 to TRBJ2-3; a weak D match, TRBD1 (6 bases). The length of the CDR3 is 14 residues. Trimming stripped 7 bases from V and 2 bases from J, with 13 bases between. Germline V gene sequence: CDR1 MNHEY, CDR2 SVGEGT. Here the CDR3 DNA reads TGTGCCAGCAAGGGCGGACAGCACACAGATACGCAGTATTTT. Its protein product is CASKGGQHTDTQYF.

Regarding this clonotype: Being one base from a much bigger clone, this may be a read error. The chain uses TRBV4-1 and TRBJ2-1; TRBD2 is a possible D gene (6 bases). CDR1 is MGHRA, CDR2 YSYEKL, per germline. CDR3 length: 15 residues. Written as DNA, the CDR3 is TGCGCCAGCAGCAAGGAGGGAGGCTCCTACATTGAGCAGTTCTTC. Amino acid sequence: CASSKEGGSYIEQFF.

This clonotype was seen a few times. The rearrangement links TRBV5-1 to TRBJ1-1; D uncertain. V dropped 0 bases and J dropped 8 bases, with 11 bases sitting between them. This CDR3 contains 13 residues. Germline values: CDR1 SGHRS, CDR2 YFSETQ. The CDR3 nucleotides read TGCGCCAGCAGCTTGGGGGCCTGGGAGGAAGCTTTCTTT. As protein: CASSLGAWEEAFF. Full variable domain (remainder filled in from reference TRBV5-1 and TRBJ1-1): KAGVTQTPRYLIKTRGQQVTLSCSPISGHRSVSWYQQTPGQGLQFLFEYFSETQRNKGNFPGRFSGRQFSNSRSEMNVSTLELGDSALYLCASSLGAWEEAFFGQGTRLTVV.

In this sample, this clonotype turned up many times. The chain recombines TRBV20-1 with TRBJ2-1, with D perhaps TRBD2 (6 bases). Germline lookup yields CDR1 DFQATT and CDR2 SNEGSKA (reference sequence). V was clipped by 3 bases and J by 9 bases, with 9 bases between them. The CDR3 sequence is 11 residues long. The CDR3: CSASRDFEQFF. In nucleotides, the CDR3 is TGCAGTGCTAGCAGGGACTTTGAGCAGTTCTTC.

Ten or more counts support this clonotype. This chain links TRBV7-2 with TRBJ1-1; D is uncertain. The CDR3 totals 14 residues. The germline CDR1 and CDR2 sequences are SGHTA and FQGNSA. The V and J ends lost 0 bases and 0 bases respectively, with 5 bases between them. CDR3: CASSLAALNTEAFF. DNA for the CDR3: TGTGCCAGCAGCTTAGCGGCTCTGAACACTGAAGCTTTCTTT.

This clonotype occurred many times. The chain has TRBV2 and TRBJ2-1; maybe TRBD2 (6 bases). Trimming cost V 3 bases and J 3 bases, with 9 bases left between them. CDR3 size: 14 residues. Germline V gives CDR1 SNHLY, CDR2 FYNNEI. The CDR3 loop reads CASSDRGNYNEQFF. CDR3 in DNA: TGTGCCAGCAGTGATCGCGGGAACTACAATGAGCAGTTCTTC.

The chain is built from TRBV18 and TRBJ2-7; the D is unclear. V lost 1 base and J lost 0, with 10 bases in between. CDR1 KGHSH and CDR2 LQKENI come from the germline V gene. The CDR3 loop spans 15 amino acids. The CDR3, as DNA: TGTGCCAGCTCACCACGCGATTCTAACTCCTACGAGCAGTACTTC. The encoded protein is CASSPRDSNSYEQYF. Complete variable domain (other parts from reference TRBV18 and TRBJ2-7): NAGVMQNPRHLVRRRGQEARLRCSPMKGHSHVYWYRQLPEEGLKFMVYLQKENIIDESGMPKERFSAEFPKEGPSILRIQQVVRGDSAAYFCASSPRDSNSYEQYFGPGTRLTVT.

There are a few counts of this clonotype. The chain recombines TRBV7-8 with TRBJ2-2; the match to TRBD2 covers 10 bases. V shed 1 base, J shed 1 base, and the junction held 3 bases outside the gene matches. CDR1 is SGHVS and CDR2 is FQNEAQ in the germline V gene. The CDR3 is made up of 17 amino acids. The CDR3 reads CASSLVGTSENTGELFF. The DNA for the CDR3 is TGTGCCAGCAGCTTAGTTGGGACTAGCGAGAACACCGGGGAGCTGTTTTTT.